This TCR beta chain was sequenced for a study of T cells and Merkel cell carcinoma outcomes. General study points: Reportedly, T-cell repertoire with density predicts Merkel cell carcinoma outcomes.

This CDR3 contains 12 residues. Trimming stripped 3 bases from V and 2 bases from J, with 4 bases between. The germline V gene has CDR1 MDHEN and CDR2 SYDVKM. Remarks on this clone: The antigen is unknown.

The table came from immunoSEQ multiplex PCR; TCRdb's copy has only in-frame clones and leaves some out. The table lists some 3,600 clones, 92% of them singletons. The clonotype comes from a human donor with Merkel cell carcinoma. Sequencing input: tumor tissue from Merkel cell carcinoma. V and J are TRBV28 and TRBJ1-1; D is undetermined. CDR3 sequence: CASSFQNTEAFF. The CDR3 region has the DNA TGTGCCAGCAGTTTTCAAAACACTGAAGCTTTCTTT. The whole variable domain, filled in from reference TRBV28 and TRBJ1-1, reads DVKVTQSSRYLVKRTGEKVFLECVQDMDHENMFWYRQDPGLGLRLIYFSYDVKMKEKGDIPEGYSVSREKKERFSLILESASTNQTSMYLCASSFQNTEAFFGQGTRLTVV.